This passage covers 23 T cell receptor beta chains from one sample sequenced in a study of T cells in women clearing cervical HPV infection. Sequencing was performed with immunoSEQ multiplex PCR; in TCRdb, only in-frame clones are kept and a portion is missing. Recorded for this sample: more than 25,000 clones. The sample taken for sequencing was blood buffy coat. The receptor set was obtained from a woman aged 18 to 75 with a cervical HPV16 infection that either progressed to CIN3+ or cleared (not recorded which).

Points on this clone: The read is 3 residues too short to cover the CDR3 end, so that end is filled in from the germline J gene. The gene calls are TRBV18 and TRBJ1-2; 7 nucleotides line up with TRBD1. The germline gives CDR1 KGHSH, CDR2 LQKENI. The CDR3 has 17 residues. The CDR3 protein is CASSPWTGPVGRDDYTF. Partial CDR3 DNA: TGTGCCAGCTCACCCTGGACAGGCCCAGTAGGGCGCGATGAC.

Of note for this clone: Read data end 3 residues before the CDR3 end; the end is taken from the germline J gene. The chain combines TRBV10-1 with TRBJ2-1, with 9 nucleotides matching TRBD2. Trimming removed 5 bases from V and 3 bases from J; junction bases left unmatched: 5. Germline V gene sequence: CDR1 WNHNN, CDR2 SYGVQD (reference sequence). This CDR3 contains 15 residues. The sequenced part of the CDR3 DNA is TGCGCCAGCAGTTTAGCGGGAGCAATCTACAATGAG. Protein product: CASSLAGAIYNE. The full-length CDR3 reads as CASSLAGAIYNEQFF.

As for this clone: The read ends 3 residues before the CDR3 terminus; that terminus is restored from the germline J gene. The V gene is TRBV20-1, the J gene TRBJ2-7; tentative D call: TRBD2 (6 bases). Germline V gives CDR1 DFQATT, CDR2 SNEGSKA (reference sequence). The CDR3 is 15 amino acids. Trimming took 1 base from V and 0 from J, leaving 13 bases between them. CDR3 region: CSARALGTYSYEQYF. Partial CDR3 DNA: TGCAGTGCTAGAGCTCTAGGGACTTACTCCTACGAG.

Concerning this clone: The CDR3 end falls 3 residues outside the read, so it is completed with the germline J gene. The J gene is TRBJ2-7, the V gene TRBV19; a weak D match, TRBD2 (5 bases). The V end was cut by 5 bases, the J end by 5 bases, with 16 bases between. The CDR3 has 14 residues. Germline CDR1 reads LNHDA; CDR2 reads SQIVND (reference sequence). The sequenced CDR3 bases are TGTGCCAGTAGTTCCCCCGGGGAGAAGCACGAG. Translation: CASSSPGEKHE. The entire CDR3 is CASSSPGEKHEQYF.

CDR3 bases read: TGTGCCATCAGTGAGCCCAGAGAGACC. Amino acids: CAISEPRET. The CDR3 in full is CAISEPRETQYF. The chain links TRBV10-3 to TRBJ2-5; D remains unclear. The CDR3 goes on 3 residues after the read ends, and that part is filled in from the germline J gene. The V gene's germline CDR1 is ENHRY and CDR2 SYGVKD. CDR3 length: 12 amino acids. Trimming shortened V by 2 bases and J by 4 bases, and 5 bases separated the two germline ends.

A note on this clone: Coverage ceases 3 residues before the CDR3 finishes, and the germline J gene fills in the end. This chain connects TRBV20-1 to TRBJ2-1, with 8 positions matching TRBD2. The CDR3 sequence is 13 residues long. The germline CDR1 and CDR2 sequences are DFQATT and SNEGSKA (reference sequence). V trimming: 6 bases; J trimming: 1 base; junction bases outside the gene matches: 2. The CDR3 loop is CSAGLASYNEQFF. Incomplete CDR3 DNA: TGCAGTGCCGGACTAGCATCCTACAATGAG.

Notes on this clone: The read gets to within 3 residues of the CDR3 end, and the germline J gene fills in the rest. This rearrangement joins TRBV19 to TRBJ2-1; 7 nucleotides align to TRBD1. V lost 3 bases to trimming and J lost 4 bases; unmatched junction nucleotides: 6. This CDR3 region has 15 residues. Germline V lookup: CDR1 LNHDA, CDR2 SQIVND (reference sequence). Incomplete CDR3 DNA: TGTGCCAGTAGTATTCCCGACAGGGCGTACAATGAG. Translation gives CASSIPDRAYNE. From start to end, the CDR3 is CASSIPDRAYNEQFF. Using reference TRBV19 and TRBJ2-1 for the parts outside the CDR3, the full variable domain is DGGITQSPKYLFRKEGQNVTLSCEQNLNHDAMYWYRQDPGQGLRLIYYSQIVNDFQKGDIAEGYSVSREKKESFPLTVTSAQKNPTAFYLCASSIPDRAYNEQFFGPGTRLTVL.

A word on this clone: The read ends 3 residues early relative to the CDR3; the germline J gene fills the gap. This chain links TRBV7-2 with TRBJ1-5, with 8 bases fitting TRBD1. CDR1 and CDR2 from the germline V gene are SGHTA and FQGNSA. The CDR3 runs 15 residues. V was pared by 5 bases and J by 7 bases, with 10 bases of the junction left unmatched. The CDR3 DNA, read in part, is TGTGCCAGCAGCACACATTCAGGGGGCGGGCAGCCC. Its translation: CASSTHSGGGQP. Given in full, the CDR3 is CASSTHSGGGQPQHF.

Note on this clone: The read halts 3 residues ahead of the CDR3 end, with the missing end drawn from the germline J gene. The chain joins TRBV6-4 to TRBJ1-2; 10 nucleotides line up with TRBD1. V lost 5 bases and J lost 3; bases outside the gene matches: 9. The CDR3 consists of 16 residues. Germline V gene sequence: CDR1 MRHNA, CDR2 SNTAGT. The CDR3 loop is CASSLEFGTGDYGYTF. CDR3 DNA (partial): TGTGCCAGCAGTCTAGAATTCGGGACAGGGGACTATGGC.

Notes on this clone: Sequencing ends 3 residues short of the CDR3 end; the germline J gene provides the rest. This chain connects TRBV7-9 to TRBJ1-1; 7 positions match TRBD1. CDR3 length: 15 residues. Per the germline V gene, CDR1 is SEHNR and CDR2 is FQNEAQ (reference sequence). After removal of 1 base from V and 4 bases from J, the junction contained 6 bases not matched to a gene. This chain's CDR3 is CASSLVGAGGTEAFF. The part of the CDR3 DNA that was read is TGTGCCAGCAGCTTAGTCGGGGCAGGGGGCACTGAA.

For this clone: The sequence runs out 3 residues before the end of the CDR3; the remainder is reconstructed from the germline J gene. The chain recombines TRBV10-2 with TRBJ1-2; 9 nucleotides agree with TRBD1. The germline CDR1 and CDR2 sequences are WSHSY and SAAADI. Losses at the gene ends were 11 bases for V and 6 bases for J; bases not matched to a gene: 19. The CDR3 runs 16 residues. CDR3 sequence reads: CAYLAGGTGKKDGYTF. The sequenced CDR3 bases are TGCGCCTATCTAGCCGGGGGGACAGGGAAAAAGGATGGC.

Turning to this clone: The sequenced fragment ends 3 residues before the CDR3 boundary, so the rest is inferred from the germline J gene. This chain uses TRBV30 with TRBJ1-2, with D uncertain. Per germline, CDR1 GTSNPN and CDR2 SVGIG (reference sequence). This CDR3 is built from 13 residues. V was pared by 5 bases and J by 4 bases, with 14 bases between. CDR3 bases read: TGTGCCTGGGCCTTGGGCCGCCTCTATGGC. The encoded protein is CAWALGRLYG. The whole CDR3 protein reads CAWALGRLYGYTF.

About this clone itself: The read gets to within 3 residues of the CDR3 end, and the germline J gene fills in the rest. The V gene is TRBV18, the J gene TRBJ2-3; 11 nucleotides agree with TRBD2. With V trimmed by 4 bases and J by 4 bases, 4 bases remained unmatched. There are 15 residues in the CDR3. Germline V gene sequence: CDR1 KGHSH, CDR2 LQKENI. The sequenced CDR3 bases are TGTGCCAGCTCACTTGGGACTAGCGGAGCAGATACG. It specifies CASSLGTSGADT. The whole CDR3 sequence is CASSLGTSGADTQYF.

Of note for this clone: The read comes to an end 3 residues before the CDR3 does, leaving the germline J gene to fill in the end. The chain couples TRBV20-1 to TRBJ2-5; D perhaps matches TRBD1 (5 bases). The CDR3 loop spans 12 amino acids. The germline CDR1 and CDR2 sequences are DFQATT and SNEGSKA (reference sequence). The V gene lost 4 bases and the J gene lost 5 bases, with 11 bases spanning the gap. This CDR3 reads CSATRVGETQYF. CDR3 DNA (partial): TGCAGTGCTACCAGGGTTGGTGAGACC.

The sequenced part of the CDR3 DNA is TGTGCTAGTGGACGTGGACAGGACTACACAGATACG. Residues: CASGRGQDYTDT. The entire CDR3 is CASGRGQDYTDTQYF. The chain couples TRBV12-5 to TRBJ2-3; D perhaps matches TRBD1 (7 bases). The read ends 3 residues before the CDR3 terminus; that terminus is restored from the germline J gene. CDR1 LGHNT and CDR2 FRNRAP come from the germline V gene. The V gene lost 6 bases and the J gene lost 2 bases, with 15 bases spanning the gap. The CDR3 runs 15 residues. Drawing the rest from reference TRBV12-5 and TRBJ2-3, the complete variable domain is DARVTQTPRHKVTEMGQEVTMRCQPILGHNTVFWYRQTMMQGLELLAYFRNRAPLDDSGMPKDRFSAEMPDATLATLKIQPSEPRDSAVYFCASGRGQDYTDTQYFGPGTRLTVL.

For this clone: The DNA ends 3 residues before the CDR3 does, and the rest of the CDR3 is filled in from the germline J gene. J is TRBJ2-1 and V is TRBV7-9, with 9 bases fitting TRBD2. CDR3 length: 13 amino acids. Germline V lookup: CDR1 SEHNR, CDR2 FQNEAQ (reference sequence). The trim removed 4 bases at V and 7 bases at J, leaving 2 bases unmatched. Partial CDR3 DNA: TGTGCCAGCAGCTCGAGCGGGGGGAATGAG. Protein sequence: CASSSSGGNE. The whole CDR3 region reads CASSSSGGNEQFF.

As for this clone: The sequenced fragment ends 3 residues before the CDR3 boundary, so the rest is inferred from the germline J gene. V and J are TRBV5-1 and TRBJ1-5, with TRBD1 as a possible D gene (5 bases). CDR1 is SGHRS and CDR2 is YFSETQ in the germline V gene. CDR3 length equals 19 residues. Trimming removed 0 bases at V and 2 bases at J, with 21 bases between. The CDR3 reads CASSLAWRVQARGNQPQHF. The sequenced CDR3 bases are TGCGCCAGCAGCTTGGCTTGGAGGGTACAGGCGAGGGGCAATCAGCCC.

Turning to this clone: The read falls 3 residues short of the CDR3 end, and the missing part is taken from the germline J gene. This chain links TRBV19 with TRBJ1-2; weak D call: TRBD1 (5 bases). The CDR3 spans 14 residues. CDR1 and CDR2 from the germline V gene are LNHDA and SQIVND (reference sequence). The CDR3 sequence is CASSGLAGGNDYTF. The DNA read from the CDR3 is TGTGCCAGTTCGGGACTAGCGGGAGGGAACGAC.

On this clone: The read ends 3 residues early relative to the CDR3; the germline J gene fills the gap. This chain joins TRBV20-1 and TRBJ1-1, with TRBD1 identical over 8 bases. The CDR3 extends over 14 amino acids. V dropped 3 bases and J dropped 5; count of bases not matched to a gene: 8. Germline CDR1 reads DFQATT; CDR2 reads SNEGSKA (reference sequence). The CDR3 bases that were read are TGCAGTGCTAGCAGAGGACAGGGTGTTACTGAA. It codes for CSASRGQGVTE. The complete CDR3 reads CSASRGQGVTEAFF.

Concerning this clone itself: The read terminates 3 residues ahead of where the CDR3 ends, so the germline J gene completes it. The V call is TRBV19, the J call TRBJ2-4, with D possibly TRBD1 on 5 matching bases. Germline V gene sequence: CDR1 LNHDA, CDR2 SQIVND (reference sequence). V dropped 6 bases and J dropped 4 bases, with 10 bases sitting between them. There are 13 residues in the CDR3. The CDR3 is CASSGRQKNIQYF. CDR3 DNA (partial): TGTGCCAGTAGCGGACGACAGAAAAACATT.

Of note for this clone: The missing CDR3 end, 3 residues past where the read stops, is filled in from the germline J gene. The rearrangement links TRBV2 to TRBJ2-7; 10 nucleotides line up with TRBD2. With V trimmed by 7 bases and J by 2 bases, 5 bases remained unmatched. Germline V gives CDR1 SNHLY, CDR2 FYNNEI. The CDR3 spans 14 residues. CDR3 residues: CASNRAGGAYEQYF. The sequenced part of the CDR3 DNA is TGTGCCAGCAACCGAGCGGGAGGGGCCTACGAG. Variable domain in full (rest from reference TRBV2 and TRBJ2-7): EPEVTQTPSHQVTQMGQEVILRCVPISNHLYFYWYRQILGQKVEFLVSFYNNEISEKSEIFDDQFSVERPDGSNFTLKIRSTKLEDSAMYFCASNRAGGAYEQYFGPGTRLTVT.

Regarding this clone: The read comes to an end 3 residues before the CDR3 does, leaving the germline J gene to fill in the end. The chain recombines TRBV7-3 with TRBJ1-2; D unresolved. The V end was cut by 6 bases, the J end by 2 bases, with 10 bases between. The CDR3 extends over 13 amino acids. Per germline, CDR1 SGHTA and CDR2 FQGTGA. The CDR3 DNA, read in part, is TGTGCCAGCAGTTCTGACGGGAACTATGGC. Its protein product is CASSSDGNYG. The whole CDR3 is CASSSDGNYGYTF.

The sequenced part of the CDR3 DNA is TGTGCCAGCAGCCAAGATTTCGGCAGGGCCATCTACAATGAG. It encodes CASSQDFGRAIYNE. The whole CDR3 protein reads CASSQDFGRAIYNEQFF. The chain couples TRBV14 to TRBJ2-1; perhaps TRBD1 as D (5 bases). The read stops 3 residues short of the end of the CDR3; the missing end is completed from the germline J gene. The CDR3 is 17 amino acids. V dropped 0 bases and J dropped 3 bases, with 15 bases sitting between them. Germline CDR1 reads SGHDN; CDR2 reads FVKESK.